Each of the 5 T cell receptor beta chains below was sequenced from the same sample in a study of read filtering for tumor transcriptome and immune sequencing. From roughly 0.4 ug of RNA, a library with molecular barcoded alpha/delta and beta/gamma adaptors was made. TCRdb processed the reads anew with MiXCR; each CDR3 protein has one entry. The data contain tens of thousands of distinct CDR3 sequences, less than 25% of them singletons. Sequenced material: a population of CD138-negative cells sorted from bone marrow. The receptor source for this set is a donor aged 40 or older with multiple myeloma.

This clonotype was seen repeatedly, ten times or more. The J gene is TRBJ2-7, the V gene TRBV28; 9 nucleotides match TRBD2. CDR3 length: 14 residues. Per germline, CDR1 MDHEN and CDR2 SYDVKM. V lost 6 bases, J lost 2 bases, and 5 bases stayed unmatched. CDR3 amino acids: CASSRSGRTYEQYF. CDR3 nucleotide sequence: TGTGCCAGCAGCCGGAGCGGGAGGACCTACGAGCAGTACTTC. The full variable domain, in which reference TRBV28 and TRBJ2-7 provide the parts outside the CDR3, is DVKVTQSSRYLVKRTGEKVFLECVQDMDHENMFWYRQDPGLGLRLIYFSYDVKMKEKGDIPEGYSVSREKKERFSLILESASTNQTSMYLCASSRSGRTYEQYFGPGTRLTVT.

The table lists this clonotype with many counts. V usage is TRBV19 and J usage is TRBJ2-7, with unresolved D. V shed 2 bases and J shed 0 bases, with 11 bases lying between them. The CDR3 totals 15 residues. The germline gives CDR1 LNHDA, CDR2 SQIVND (reference sequence). CDR3 amino acids: CASSISPAASYEQYF. The CDR3 bases are TGTGCCAGTAGTATAAGTCCGGCAGCCTCCTACGAGCAGTACTTC.

The CDR3 DNA reads as TGTACCGGTAGTATTTTGCTAGCGGCAGATACGCAGTATTTT. Its translation: CTGSILLAADTQYF. The chain joins TRBV19 to TRBJ2-3; TRBD2 matches at 7 bases. This CDR3 is built from 14 residues. Germline V gives CDR1 LNHDA, CDR2 SQIVND (reference sequence).

This clonotype was seen ten or more times. This chain connects TRBV13 to TRBJ2-1, with TRBD2 identical over 10 bases. CDR1 is PRHDT, CDR2 FYEKMQ, per germline (reference sequence). V was pared by 3 bases and J by 6 bases, with 5 bases of the junction left unmatched. CDR3 length: 15 residues. The CDR3 is CASSFLAGVINEQFF. DNA for the CDR3: TGTGCCAGCAGCTTCCTAGCGGGAGTAATCAATGAGCAGTTCTTC.

As concerns this clonotype: The junction does not match germline at one end; this may be a read error. The chain is built from TRBV5-1 and TRBJ2-1, with TRBD1 identical over 7 bases. CDR3 length: 15 amino acids. Germline V gene lookup returns CDR1 SGHRS and CDR2 YFSETQ. Written as DNA, the CDR3 is TGCGCCAGCAGCTTGGAGACGACAGGGAACAATGAGCGGTTCTTC. Protein sequence: CASSLETTGNNERFF.